The 22 T cell receptor beta chains in this list originate from one sample, sequenced in a study of cytomegalovirus exposure and HLA in healthy donors (dated by TCRdb to about 2017). Library generation was performed with the immunoSEQ multiplex PCR assay. A mixture of 60 forward primers for TCR Vbeta segments and 13 reverse primers for TCR Jbeta segments was used in the multiplex PCR. TCRdb mirrors the immuneACCESS table, restricted to in-frame sequences. Some clones are absent from its copies; in checked studies, under half trace to an unresolved V gene, and the reason for the others is unknown. This sample lists over 150,000 clones; approximately 83% were detected once. Approximately 0.098% of the sample is taken by the ten largest. Sequencing was carried out using PBMCs. These receptors were taken from a boy aged 2 to 10 in good health and CMV-seronegative.

This clone is a singleton in its sample. The rearrangement links TRBV6-5 to TRBJ2-3, with D possibly matching TRBD1 (5 bases). The germline V gene has CDR1 MNHEY and CDR2 SVGAGI. This CDR3 spans 14 amino acids. V lost 5 bases and J lost 4, with 13 bases in between. The CDR3 loop is CASSESGAADTQYF. The CDR3 region has the DNA TGTGCCAGCAGTGAATCTGGGGCGGCAGATACGCAGTATTTT.

This chain uses TRBV2 with TRBJ1-6, with 10 nucleotides matching TRBD1. The trim removed 5 bases at V and 11 bases at J, leaving 3 bases unmatched. This CDR3 is built from 13 residues. Germline V lookup: CDR1 SNHLY, CDR2 FYNNEI. CDR3 nucleotide sequence: TGTGCCAGCAGTTGGGACAGGGGCCCACCCCTCCACTTT. This sequence encodes CASSWDRGPPLHF.

J is TRBJ2-7 and V is TRBV13; TRBD1 matches at 9 bases. CDR3 length: 15 residues. V was pared by 3 bases and J by 2 bases, with 5 bases of the junction left unmatched. Looked up from germline, CDR1 is PRHDT and CDR2 is FYEKMQ (reference sequence). CDR3 amino acids: CASSFMGDRAYEQYF. In DNA, the CDR3 is TGTGCCAGCAGCTTTATGGGGGACAGGGCCTACGAGCAGTACTTC.

This rearrangement joins TRBV11-2 to TRBJ2-5, with D perhaps matching TRBD1 (5 bases). The better agreement between TRBJ2-7 and the DNA end casts doubt on the J call. The CDR3 spans 16 residues. CDR1 and CDR2 (germline): SGHAT, FQNNGV. The CDR3 loop reads CASSPGHWVQPYEQYF. Here the CDR3 DNA reads TGTGCCAGCAGCCCAGGACATTGGGTGCAACCCTACGAGCAGTACTTC.

This chain links TRBV4-1 with TRBJ1-6; TRBD1 is a possible D gene (5 bases). V gave up 2 bases and J gave up 7 bases, with 9 bases separating them. The germline V gene has CDR1 MGHRA and CDR2 YSYEKL. The CDR3 is made up of 14 amino acids. The CDR3 sequence is CASSQWGENSPLHF. The CDR3 DNA sequence: TGCGCCAGCAGCCAATGGGGGGAGAATTCACCCCTCCACTTT.

The chain joins TRBV19 to TRBJ2-5; D not resolved. The CDR3 sequence is 13 residues long. V was pared by 4 bases and J by 1 base, with 7 bases between. Germline V lookup: CDR1 LNHDA, CDR2 SQIVND (reference sequence). Here the CDR3 DNA reads TGTGCCAGTAGTAGTTACGGCCAAGAGACCCAGTACTTC. It encodes CASSSYGQETQYF.

The V call is TRBV4-3, the J call TRBJ2-7; TRBD2 agrees at 10 bases. The germline gives CDR1 LGHNA, CDR2 YSLEER. V dropped 2 bases and J dropped 0; count of bases not matched to a gene: 1. This CDR3 comprises 15 residues. The DNA for the CDR3 is TGCGCCAGCAGCCAACTAGCGGGGGACTCCTACGAGCAGTACTTC. It translates to CASSQLAGDSYEQYF.

The chain carries TRBV5-6 and TRBJ1-2, with a weak D call TRBD1 (5 bases). V lost 2 bases, J lost 4 bases, and 12 bases lay in between. The CDR3 totals 14 residues. Germline V gives CDR1 SGHDT, CDR2 YYEEEE. The CDR3 nucleotides are TGTGCCAGCAGCTTACAGGCACCGGGCTATGGCTACACCTTC. Residues: CASSLQAPGYGYTF.

This rearrangement joins TRBV9 to TRBJ2-3; 8 nucleotides line up with TRBD1. The length of the CDR3 is 15 residues. The trim removed 3 bases at V and 0 bases at J, leaving 3 bases unmatched. Germline V CDR1 and CDR2: SGDLS, YYNGEE. The CDR3 is CASSAGQGSTDTQYF. The CDR3 coding sequence is TGTGCCAGCAGCGCCGGACAGGGTAGCACAGATACGCAGTATTTT.

This rearrangement joins TRBV2 to TRBJ2-5; 8 nucleotides line up with TRBD2. Trimming at V came to 5 bases and at J to 4 bases, leaving 9 bases not matched to a gene. The length of the CDR3 is 15 residues. The germline CDR1 and CDR2 sequences are SNHLY and FYNNEI. The CDR3 sequence is CASSRQRGSRETQYF. The CDR3 DNA reads TGTGCCAGCAGTCGACAGCGGGGGTCCCGAGAGACCCAGTACTTC.

The table lists this clone with a few counts. The chain uses TRBV5-1 and TRBJ2-7; the match to TRBD2 covers 9 bases. Per germline, CDR1 SGHRS and CDR2 YFSETQ. The J segment lost 1 base and the V segment lost 4 bases, leaving 6 bases of the junction unmatched. The CDR3 length is 15 residues. The CDR3 bases are TGCGCCAGCAGCCCTCTAGCGGGGTTGTCCTACGAGCAGTACTTC. Protein: CASSPLAGLSYEQYF.

The chain is built from TRBV5-1 and TRBJ2-3, with D perhaps TRBD1 (6 bases). Per germline, CDR1 SGHRS and CDR2 YFSETQ. Trimming pared 0 bases from V and 2 bases from J, leaving 16 bases between. The CDR3 spans 17 residues. The CDR3 here is CASSLASMGAPTDTQYF. The DNA of the CDR3 is TGCGCCAGCAGCTTGGCCTCGATGGGGGCTCCCACAGATACGCAGTATTTT.

The chain links TRBV6-5 to TRBJ2-7, with D maybe TRBD1 (6 bases). CDR3 size: 11 residues. Germline V lookup: CDR1 MNHEY, CDR2 SVGAGI. V was shortened by 10 bases and J by 7 bases, with 14 bases between the two germline ends. The CDR3: CATHRVGEQYF. CDR3 DNA sequence: TGTGCCACACACAGGGTTGGTGAGCAGTACTTC.

The chain links TRBV5-1 to TRBJ1-4; D may be TRBD1 (5 bases). Germline CDR1 and CDR2: SGHRS and YFSETQ. The CDR3 is 14 amino acids. The germline V and J ends were trimmed by 1 base and 8 bases, with 12 bases remaining between them. CDR3 residues: CASSLRGEVEKLFF. The CDR3 DNA is TGCGCCAGCAGCTTGAGGGGTGAGGTCGAAAAACTGTTTTTT.

The chain joins TRBV7-2 to TRBJ2-3, with TRBD2 matching over 9 bases. With V trimmed by 5 bases and J by 3 bases, 12 bases remained unmatched. In germline, CDR1 is SGHTA, CDR2 FQGNSA. The CDR3 loop spans 17 amino acids. The CDR3 bases are TGTGCCAGCAGCCTAAGGGGGCGGGGGGGCCCGACAGATACGCAGTATTTT. Translating it yields CASSLRGRGGPTDTQYF.

The chain links TRBV19 to TRBJ1-1, with a possible D match to TRBD1 (6 bases). Per the germline V gene, CDR1 is LNHDA and CDR2 is SQIVND (reference sequence). The CDR3 is 12 residues long. The V and J ends lost 10 bases and 5 bases respectively, with 14 bases between them. The CDR3 DNA reads TGTGCCACCTACCTAGGGGGAACTGAAGCTTTCTTT. Its protein is CATYLGGTEAFF.

The chain is built from TRBV4-2 and TRBJ2-5, with 8 bases matching TRBD2. J was trimmed by 3 bases and V by 2 bases; bases with no gene match: 11. Germline V gene lookup returns CDR1 LGHNA and CDR2 YNFKEQ. This CDR3 spans 17 amino acids. The CDR3 loop is CASSQNAVAGTKETQYF. CDR3 nucleotide sequence: TGTGCCAGCAGCCAAAACGCTGTAGCGGGGACCAAAGAGACCCAGTACTTC.

The rearrangement links TRBV4-3 to TRBJ2-7, with D unclear. Germline CDR1 reads LGHNA; CDR2 reads YSLEER. Trimming took off 0 bases at V and 3 bases at J, with 6 bases between the two ends. The CDR3 has 13 residues. The CDR3 DNA reads as TGCGCCAGCAGCCAAGATTACAGCTACGAGCAGTACTTC. It codes for CASSQDYSYEQYF.

The rearrangement uses TRBV11-2 and TRBJ1-1, with 7 bases matching TRBD1. This CDR3 is 16 amino acids long. Germline assignment: CDR1 SGHAT and CDR2 FQNNGV. After removal of 5 bases from V and 3 bases from J, the junction contained 12 bases not matched to a gene. In DNA form, the CDR3 reads TGTGCCAGCAGCCAGGGACAGTTAACCCGGGACACTGAAGCTTTCTTT. As protein: CASSQGQLTRDTEAFF.

The chain carries TRBV30 and TRBJ2-3, with D unclear. Germline V gene sequence: CDR1 GTSNPN, CDR2 SVGIG (reference sequence). The V gene lost 0 bases and the J gene lost 2 bases, with 12 bases spanning the gap. This CDR3 region has 15 residues. The CDR3 here is CAWSVGTAFTDTQYF. CDR3 sequence (DNA): TGTGCCTGGAGTGTAGGTACAGCCTTCACAGATACGCAGTATTTT. Full variable domain (missing parts from reference TRBV30 and TRBJ2-3): SQTIHQWPATLVQPVGSPLSLECTVEGTSNPNLYWYRQAAGRGLQLLFYSVGIGQISSEVPQNLSASRPQDRQFILSSKKLLLSDSGFYLCAWSVGTAFTDTQYFGPGTRLTVL.

The chain joins TRBV7-9 to TRBJ2-7; TRBD2 is a possible D gene (7 bases). The CDR3 runs 14 residues. Germline lookup yields CDR1 SEHNR and CDR2 FQNEAQ (reference sequence). Trimming left V 4 bases short and J 6 bases short, with 16 bases between. The CDR3 bases are TGTGCCAGCAGCTCCGGGGGGCAGGGAACCGAGCAGTACTTC. Its translation: CASSSGGQGTEQYF.

The chain has TRBV4-1 and TRBJ1-4; 9 nucleotides agree with TRBD1. Germline V gives CDR1 MGHRA, CDR2 YSYEKL. After removal of 0 bases from V and 8 bases from J, the junction contained 4 bases not matched to a gene. The CDR3 is made up of 15 amino acids. The CDR3 sequence is CASSQEGTGSEKLFF. The CDR3 DNA reads as TGCGCCAGCAGCCAAGAGGGGACAGGGAGCGAAAAACTGTTTTTT.